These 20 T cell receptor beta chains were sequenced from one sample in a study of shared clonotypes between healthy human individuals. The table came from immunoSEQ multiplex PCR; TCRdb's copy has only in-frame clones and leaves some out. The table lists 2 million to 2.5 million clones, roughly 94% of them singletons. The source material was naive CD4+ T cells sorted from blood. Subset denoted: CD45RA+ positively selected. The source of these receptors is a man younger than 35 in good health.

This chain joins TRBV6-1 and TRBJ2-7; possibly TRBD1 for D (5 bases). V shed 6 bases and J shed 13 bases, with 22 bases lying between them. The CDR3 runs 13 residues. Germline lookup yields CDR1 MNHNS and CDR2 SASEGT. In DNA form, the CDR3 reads TGTGCCAGCAGGGACAACCTGGAACGCCTGGATTACTTC. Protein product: CASRDNLERLDYF.

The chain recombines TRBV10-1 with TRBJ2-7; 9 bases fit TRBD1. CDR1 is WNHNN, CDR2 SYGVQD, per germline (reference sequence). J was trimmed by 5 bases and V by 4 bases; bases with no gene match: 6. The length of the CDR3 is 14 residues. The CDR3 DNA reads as TGCGCCAGCAGTGTCTCCGGACAGGGGAACGAGCAGTACTTC. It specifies CASSVSGQGNEQYF.

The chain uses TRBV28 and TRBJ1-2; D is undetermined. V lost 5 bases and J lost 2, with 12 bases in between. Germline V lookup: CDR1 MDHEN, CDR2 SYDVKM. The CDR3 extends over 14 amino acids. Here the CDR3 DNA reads TGTGCCAGCAGTAATTCTCCGAAGAACTATGGCTACACCTTC. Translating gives CASSNSPKNYGYTF.

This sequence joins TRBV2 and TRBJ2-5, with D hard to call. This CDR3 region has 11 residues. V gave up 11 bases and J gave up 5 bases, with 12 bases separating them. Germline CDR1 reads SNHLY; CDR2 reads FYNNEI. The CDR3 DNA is TGTGCCTTCCGCCAAGTGGAGACCCAGTACTTC. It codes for CAFRQVETQYF.

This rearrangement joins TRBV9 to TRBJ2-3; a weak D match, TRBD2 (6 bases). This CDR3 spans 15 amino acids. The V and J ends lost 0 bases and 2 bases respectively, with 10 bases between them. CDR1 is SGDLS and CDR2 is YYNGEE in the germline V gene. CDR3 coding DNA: TGTGCCAGCAGCGTAGGCGGGACTGCCACAGATACGCAGTATTTT. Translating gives CASSVGGTATDTQYF.

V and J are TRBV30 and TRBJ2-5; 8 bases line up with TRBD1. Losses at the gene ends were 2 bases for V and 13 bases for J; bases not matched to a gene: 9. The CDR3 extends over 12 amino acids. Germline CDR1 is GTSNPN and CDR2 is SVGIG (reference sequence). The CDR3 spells CAWSKPGQGLYF. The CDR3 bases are TGTGCCTGGAGTAAACCCGGACAGGGCCTGTACTTC.

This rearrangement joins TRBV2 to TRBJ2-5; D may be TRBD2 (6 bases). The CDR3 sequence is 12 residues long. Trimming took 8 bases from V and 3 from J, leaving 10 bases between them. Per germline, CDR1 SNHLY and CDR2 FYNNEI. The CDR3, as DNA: TGTGCCAGCGCAAGGAGGGAAGAGACCCAGTACTTC. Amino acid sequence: CASARREETQYF.

Here the CDR3 reads CASSQDGPGRTNYGYTF. Written as DNA, the CDR3 is TGCGCCAGCAGCCAAGATGGGCCAGGGCGAACTAACTATGGCTACACCTTC. The chain recombines TRBV4-1 with TRBJ1-2; perhaps TRBD1 as D (5 bases). In germline, CDR1 is MGHRA, CDR2 YSYEKL. Between the trimmed V and J ends, which lost 0 bases and 0 bases, there was a span of 14 bases. CDR3 size: 17 residues.

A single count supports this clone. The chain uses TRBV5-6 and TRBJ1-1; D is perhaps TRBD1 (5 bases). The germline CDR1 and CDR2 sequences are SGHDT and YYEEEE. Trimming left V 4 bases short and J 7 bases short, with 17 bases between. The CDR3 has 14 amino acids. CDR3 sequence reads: CASSRPGTVFEAFF. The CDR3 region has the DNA TGTGCCAGCAGCCGTCCCGGGACGGTGTTTGAAGCTTTCTTT.

The CDR3 loop is CASSPLGQGTTEAFF. The CDR3 DNA reads as TGTGCCAGCTCACCGCTGGGACAGGGGACAACTGAAGCTTTCTTT. The gene calls are TRBV18 and TRBJ1-1; 10 bases are a match to TRBD1. With V trimmed by 3 bases and J by 5 bases, 6 bases remained unmatched. The CDR3 is 15 residues long. CDR1 KGHSH and CDR2 LQKENI come from the germline V gene.

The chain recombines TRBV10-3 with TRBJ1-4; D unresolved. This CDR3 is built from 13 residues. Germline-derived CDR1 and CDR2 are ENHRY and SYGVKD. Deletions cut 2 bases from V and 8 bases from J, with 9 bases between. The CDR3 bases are TGTGCCATCAGTGAGAGACCTTGGGAAAAACTGTTTTTT. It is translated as CAISERPWEKLFF.

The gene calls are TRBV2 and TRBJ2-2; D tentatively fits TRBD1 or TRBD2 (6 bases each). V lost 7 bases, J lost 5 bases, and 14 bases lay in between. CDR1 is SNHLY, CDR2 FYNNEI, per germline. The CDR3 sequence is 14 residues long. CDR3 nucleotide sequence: TGTGCCAGCACCAAAGAGGGGGGTACCGGGGAGCTGTTTTTT. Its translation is CASTKEGGTGELFF.

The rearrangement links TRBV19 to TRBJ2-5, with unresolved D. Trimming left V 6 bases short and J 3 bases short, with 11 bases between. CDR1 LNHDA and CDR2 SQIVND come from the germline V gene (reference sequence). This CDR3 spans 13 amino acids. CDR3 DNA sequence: TGTGCCAGTAGCCATGGACCCGAAGAGACCCAGTACTTC. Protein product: CASSHGPEETQYF.

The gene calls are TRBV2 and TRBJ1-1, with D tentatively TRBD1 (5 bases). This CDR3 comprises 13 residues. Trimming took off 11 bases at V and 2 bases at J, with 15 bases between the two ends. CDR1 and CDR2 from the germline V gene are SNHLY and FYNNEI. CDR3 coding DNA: TGTGCCGAGGAAGGGGTGACCAACACTGAAGCTTTCTTT. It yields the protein CAEEGVTNTEAFF.

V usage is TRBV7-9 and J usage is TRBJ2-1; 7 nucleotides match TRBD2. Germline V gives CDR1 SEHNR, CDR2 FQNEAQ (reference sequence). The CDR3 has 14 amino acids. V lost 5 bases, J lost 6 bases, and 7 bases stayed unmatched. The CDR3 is CASSLAGLLNEQFF. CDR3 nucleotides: TGTGCCAGCAGCCTTGCGGGACTACTCAATGAGCAGTTCTTC.

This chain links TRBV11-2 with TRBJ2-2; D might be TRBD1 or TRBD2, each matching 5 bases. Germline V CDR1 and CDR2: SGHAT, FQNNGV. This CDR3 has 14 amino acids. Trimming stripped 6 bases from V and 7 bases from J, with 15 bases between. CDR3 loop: CASRQARGGGELFF. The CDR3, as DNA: TGTGCCAGCAGACAGGCTCGGGGCGGCGGGGAGCTGTTTTTT.

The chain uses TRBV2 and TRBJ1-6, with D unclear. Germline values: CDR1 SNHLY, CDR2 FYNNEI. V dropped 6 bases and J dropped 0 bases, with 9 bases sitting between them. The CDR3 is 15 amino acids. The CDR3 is CASSLGSSYNSPLHF. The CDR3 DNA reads TGTGCCAGCAGCCTAGGAAGCTCCTATAATTCACCCCTCCACTTT.

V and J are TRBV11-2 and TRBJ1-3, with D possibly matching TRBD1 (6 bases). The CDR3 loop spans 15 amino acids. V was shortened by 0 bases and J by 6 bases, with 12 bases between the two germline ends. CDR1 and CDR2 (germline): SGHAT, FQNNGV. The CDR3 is CASSLDNRVENTIYF. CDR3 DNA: TGTGCCAGCAGCTTAGATAACAGGGTGGAAAACACCATATATTTT.

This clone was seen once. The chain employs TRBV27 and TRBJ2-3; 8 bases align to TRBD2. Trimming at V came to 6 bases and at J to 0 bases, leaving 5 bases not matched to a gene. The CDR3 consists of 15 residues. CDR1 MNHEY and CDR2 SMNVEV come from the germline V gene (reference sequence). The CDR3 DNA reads TGTGCCAGCAGCCAGCGGGGGATCAGCACAGATACGCAGTATTTT. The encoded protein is CASSQRGISTDTQYF.

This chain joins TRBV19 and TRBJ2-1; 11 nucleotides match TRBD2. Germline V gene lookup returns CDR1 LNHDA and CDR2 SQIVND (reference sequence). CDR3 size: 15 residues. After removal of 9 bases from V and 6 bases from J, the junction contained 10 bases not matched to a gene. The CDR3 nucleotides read TGTGCCAGCAAACCAACTAGCGGGAGTGGCAATGAGCAGTTCTTC. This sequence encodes CASKPTSGSGNEQFF.